A selection of T cell receptor beta chains follows, all from one sample in a study of shared clonotypes between healthy human individuals. The data were produced by immunoSEQ multiplex PCR, yet TCRdb's version contains in-frame clones alone and is incomplete. Counted here are about 2.3 million clones, 90% to 95% occurring once; the ten biggest clones make up about 0.41%. Material for sequencing was naive CD4+ T cells from PBMCs. These receptors came from a man aged 18 to 30 in good health. Some clones in this sample may be carry-over from other donors' samples. Both conserved end residues are part of each CDR3. Each record gives: clone size, J gene, V gene, D gene, CDR3 DNA, CDR3 protein. D genes are given only for firm matches. Clone size is shown for a subset of rows, as once, few, many or a class of expanded clone.

.,TRBJ2-5,TRBV7-8,TRBD2,TGTGCCAGCAGCTCCTGGACTAGCGGGAGAACCCAGTACTTC,CASSSWTSGRTQYF
.,TRBJ2-3,TRBV11-3,.,TGTGCCAGCAGCTCCACCGGGACCACTAGCACAGATACGCAGTATTTT,CASSSTGTTSTDTQYF
.,TRBJ2-7,TRBV6-5,TRBD2,TGTGCCAGCAGGCGGGGGGCAGGGGTTCCCTACGAGCAGTACTTC,CASRRGAGVPYEQYF
.,TRBJ2-1,TRBV19,.,TGTGCCAGTAGTATCGGGGATGAGCAGTTCTTC,CASSIGDEQFF
.,TRBJ2-2,TRBV6-6,TRBD2,TGTGCCAGCAACCCCCGGGAGGCCGGGGAGCTGTTTTTT,CASNPREAGELFF
.,TRBJ2-3,TRBV7-7,TRBD2,TGTGCCAGCAGCCCCGGGGGGGCGAGCACAGATACGCAGTATTTT,CASSPGGASTDTQYF
.,TRBJ2-2,TRBV6-1,TRBD2,TGTGCCAGCAGTGATCGGACTAGCGGGAGCCGAACTTGGACCGGGGAGCTGTTTTTT,CASSDRTSGSRTWTGELFF
.,TRBJ1-4,TRBV5-1,TRBD1,TGCGCCAGCAGAACCGGGACAGGGGGTTCTAATGAAAAACTGTTTTTT,CASRTGTGGSNEKLFF
once,TRBJ2-3,TRBV9,TRBD2,TGTGCCAGCAGCACAAAGACTAGCGGGAGGGTCACAGATACGCAGTATTTT,CASSTKTSGRVTDTQYF
.,TRBJ2-1,TRBV7-3,.,TGTGCCAGCAGCCTCCGCCGGGCGGACCCCTACAATGAGCAGTTCTTC,CASSLRRADPYNEQFF
.,TRBJ2-1,TRBV5-4,.,TGTGCCAGCAGCTTAGGAGGGGGCGCCGCCTCTTCCTACAATGAGCAGTTCTTC,CASSLGGGAASSYNEQFF
.,TRBJ2-3,TRBV11-2,.,TGTGCCAGCAGCCAACGGGCAGACCGCACAGATACGCAGTATTTT,CASSQRADRTDTQYF
.,TRBJ2-7,TRBV28,TRBD2,TGTGCCAGCAGTTCCTCCGGGGGGGGAGGCGGGCAGTACTTC,CASSSSGGGGGQYF
.,TRBJ2-2,TRBV6-4,.,TGTGCCAGCAGTGCCCCGGGTAGCCAGGACACCGGGGAGCTGTTTTTT,CASSAPGSQDTGELFF
.,TRBJ2-5,TRBV2,TRBD2,TGTGCCAGCAGGCTGAATAGCGGGAGGCGGGGAGAGACCCAGTACTTC,CASRLNSGRRGETQYF
.,TRBJ2-2,TRBV27,TRBD1,TGTGCCAGCACCTCGAAGACAGGGGGCCGTAACACCGGGGAGCTGTTTTTT,CASTSKTGGRNTGELFF
.,TRBJ2-7,TRBV11-1,TRBD2,TGTGCCAGCAGCTTTGGTCTGTTCAGCGGGAGAAGGTTCGAGCAGTACTTC,CASSFGLFSGRRFEQYF
.,TRBJ2-3,TRBV11-2,TRBD1,TGTGCCAGCAGCTCTTCAAACAGGGGGACCTTCGGGGATACGCAGTATTTT,CASSSSNRGTFGDTQYF
.,TRBJ1-2,TRBV7-8,.,TGTGCCAGCAGCTTAGGGACGTATGGCTACACCTTC,CASSLGTYGYTF
.,TRBJ2-7,TRBV20-1,.,TGCAGTGCGGGGCCGGGCTACGAGCAGTACTTC,CSAGPGYEQYF
.,TRBJ2-1,TRBV5-4,.,TGTGCCAGCAGCTTGGGTCTAGTCTCCTACAATGAGCAGTTCTTC,CASSLGLVSYNEQFF
.,TRBJ2-3,TRBV7-2,TRBD2,TGTGCCAGCAGCTTAGTCGCTAGCGGGAGCCGTGGGGATACGCAGTATTTT,CASSLVASGSRGDTQYF
.,TRBJ1-2,TRBV27,TRBD1,TGTGCCAGCAGTAAGACAGGGGTAAACTATGGCTACACCTTC,CASSKTGVNYGYTF
.,TRBJ2-5,TRBV28,.,TGTGCCAGCAGTACCGGGGGTTTCGAGACCCAGTACTTC,CASSTGGFETQYF
.,TRBJ2-1,TRBV7-3,TRBD2,TGTGCCAGCAGACTAGCGGGAAGCTCCTACAATGAGCAGTTCTTC,CASRLAGSSYNEQFF
.,TRBJ1-5,TRBV28,TRBD1,TGTGCCAGCAGTTTATCTCTGGGACAGATAAGCAATCAGCCCCAGCATTTT,CASSLSLGQISNQPQHF
.,TRBJ2-3,TRBV5-4,.,TGTGCCAGCAGAAGAGTCGGGTCTGGGACTAGCACAGATACGCAGTATTTT,CASRRVGSGTSTDTQYF
once,TRBJ2-7,TRBV7-9,.,TGTGCCAGCAGCTTCCGGAGTCACGAGCAGTACTTC,CASSFRSHEQYF
.,TRBJ1-2,TRBV27,.,TGTGCCAGCAGTTTGGGGGCGGGCTATGGCTACACCTTC,CASSLGAGYGYTF
.,TRBJ2-7,TRBV19,.,TGTGCCAGTAGTCGGGATCATTTCTCCTACGAGCAGTACTTC,CASSRDHFSYEQYF
.,TRBJ2-5,TRBV29-1,TRBD1,TGCAGCGCATTACAGGGGGCAGAGACCCAGTACTTC,CSALQGAETQYF
.,TRBJ2-3,TRBV5-6,.,TGTGCCAGCAGCGCTACTCTGGAGTACACAGATACGCAGTATTTT,CASSATLEYTDTQYF
.,TRBJ2-7,TRBV11-2,.,TGTGCCAGCAGCTTAGTTCCTAGTCCGACCTACGAGCAGTACTTC,CASSLVPSPTYEQYF
.,TRBJ2-7,TRBV30,TRBD1,TGTGCCTGGGGGGGACAGACCTTCTCCTACGAGCAGTACTTC,CAWGGQTFSYEQYF
.,TRBJ2-1,TRBV30,.,TGTGCCAAAGCCACATACAATGAGCAGTTCTTC,CAKATYNEQFF
once,TRBJ2-4,TRBV6-1,.,TGTGCCAGCAGTTTCAGTCCTATAGCCAAAAACATTCAGTACTTC,CASSFSPIAKNIQYF
.,TRBJ2-1,TRBV5-1,TRBD2,TGCGCCAGCAGCCCCGGGACTAGCGGGAGGAATGAGCAGTTCTTC,CASSPGTSGRNEQFF
.,TRBJ2-7,TRBV6-1,.,TGTGCCAGCAATCCACAGGGAGGGAACGAGCAGTACTTC,CASNPQGGNEQYF
.,TRBJ1-2,TRBV10-3,.,TGTGCCATCAGTCCATCGGGGGGTGCGACATCTGGCTACACCTTC,CAISPSGGATSGYTF
.,TRBJ2-1,TRBV7-9,TRBD2,TGTGCCAGCAGCTTAGGAAGCGGGGTCTACAATGAGCAGTTCTTC,CASSLGSGVYNEQFF
.,TRBJ2-5,TRBV9,.,TGTGCCAGCAGCGTGGGGGGCTCGACATATCAAGAGACCCAGTACTTC,CASSVGGSTYQETQYF
.,TRBJ2-1,TRBV27,TRBD2,TGTGCCAGCAGTTTGCGCGGGAGATTCGCCGACAATGAGCAGTTCTTC,CASSLRGRFADNEQFF
.,TRBJ2-3,TRBV4-1,.,TGCGCCAGCAGCCAAGATTCATTGGGGGATACGCAGTATTTT,CASSQDSLGDTQYF
.,TRBJ2-7,TRBV11-2,.,TGTGCCAGCAGTGGATGGGGGACGGGGGACGGTACCTACGAGCAGTACTTC,CASSGWGTGDGTYEQYF
.,TRBJ2-2,TRBV4-3,TRBD2,TGCGCCAGCAGCCAAGACTGGGCGGGGGGTCCCGGGGAGCTGTTTTTT,CASSQDWAGGPGELFF
.,TRBJ2-1,TRBV27,.,TGTGCCAGCAGTCCTAGGGGTCAGGGGAAACAGGATGAGCAGTTCTTC,CASSPRGQGKQDEQFF
.,TRBJ1-4,TRBV9,.,TGTGCCAGCAGCGAGGGGAGGGAAGGGGTTGAAAAACTGTTTTTT,CASSEGREGVEKLFF
once,TRBJ2-1,TRBV5-1,.,TGCGCCAGCAGCTTGGCTAGCTATGAGCAGTTCTTC,CASSLASYEQFF